This note documents a single T cell receptor beta chain sequence. This entry is derived from a study of T cell changes during pregnancy in multiple sclerosis. Libraries were prepared by immunoSEQ multiplex PCR; TCRdb keeps only in-frame clonotypes and omits some of them. This sample has roughly 100,000 clones, with under 95% found just once. Trimming shortened V by 3 bases and J by 8 bases, and 22 bases separated the two germline ends. Germline V CDR1 and CDR2: MDHEN, SYDVKM. This CDR3 has 16 residues. The V gene is TRBV28, the J gene TRBJ1-2; tentatively, D is TRBD1 (5 bases). This receptor was identified in a female donor with multiple sclerosis, enrolled in a pregnancy study. The material sequenced was peripheral blood, taken after pregnancy. The CDR3 sequence: CASSFIQAGRNYGYTF. DNA of the CDR3: TGTGCCAGCAGTTTTATCCAGGCAGGGCGGAATTACGGCTACACCTTC.